A single count supports the clone carrying this TCR beta chain. Its antigen is not identified. Some clones are missing from TCRdb's copy, which holds only in-frame ones; the method was immunoSEQ multiplex PCR. This table holds over 80,000 clones, 80% to 95% found once. The data stem from a study of PD-1 blockade in classical Hodgkin lymphoma. Study-wide results and caveats: Reports described newly diagnosed patients as having lower baseline TCR diversity than healthy donors. Baseline diversity resembling that of newly diagnosed patients was seen in complete responders. Compared with baseline, CD4+ but not CD8+ TCR diversity had risen significantly by C4D1.

Every patient experienced relapse after autologous stem cell transplantation, and brentuximab vedotin exposure varied. The study recorded best responses of complete response, partial response or progressive disease. The TCR sequence derives from a human donor with classical Hodgkin lymphoma. The specimen was peripheral blood mononuclear cells (PBMCs), collected at baseline.

The chain's CDR3 is CASSLDLRDNEQFF. As DNA, the CDR3 is TGTGCCAGCAGCTTAGATCTTAGAGACAATGAGCAGTTCTTC. The chain couples TRBV11-3 to TRBJ2-1; unclear D gene. This CDR3 is 14 amino acids long. V was pared by 0 bases and J by 5 bases, with 8 bases between. Germline V CDR1 and CDR2: SGHNT, YENEEA.